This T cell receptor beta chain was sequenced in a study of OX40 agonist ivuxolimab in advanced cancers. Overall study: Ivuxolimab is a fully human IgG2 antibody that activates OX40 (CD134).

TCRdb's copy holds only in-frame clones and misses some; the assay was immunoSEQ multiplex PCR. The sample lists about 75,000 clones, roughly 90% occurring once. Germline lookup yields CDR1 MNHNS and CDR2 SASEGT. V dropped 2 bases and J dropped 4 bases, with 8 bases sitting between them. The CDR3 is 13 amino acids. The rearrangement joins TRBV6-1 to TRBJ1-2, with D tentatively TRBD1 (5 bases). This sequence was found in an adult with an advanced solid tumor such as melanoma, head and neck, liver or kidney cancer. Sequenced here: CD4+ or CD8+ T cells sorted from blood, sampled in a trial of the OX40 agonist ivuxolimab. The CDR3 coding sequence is TGTGCCAGCAGTGAAAGGCAGGGCTATGGCTACACCTTC. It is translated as CASSERQGYGYTF.